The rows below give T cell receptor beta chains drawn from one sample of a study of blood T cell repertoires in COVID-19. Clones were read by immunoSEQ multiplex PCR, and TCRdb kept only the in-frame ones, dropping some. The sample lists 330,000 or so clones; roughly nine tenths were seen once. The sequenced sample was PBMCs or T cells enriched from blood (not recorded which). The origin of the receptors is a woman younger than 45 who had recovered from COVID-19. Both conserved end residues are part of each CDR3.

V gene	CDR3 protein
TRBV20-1	CSASNRGKETQYF
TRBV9	CASSVAFEGVGTEAFF
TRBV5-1	CASSTRQGEAYEQYF
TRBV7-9	CASSMGQRAEAFF
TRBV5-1	CASSLAISGTGELFF
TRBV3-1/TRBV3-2	CASSQEGQGQPQHF
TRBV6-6	CASSGQGAVEKLFF
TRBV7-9	CASSSFYGYTF
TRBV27	CASSQGGLNYGYTF
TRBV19	CASGEWSHRPLHF
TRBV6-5	CASSPREGTEAFF
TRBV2	CASRRVGDYEQYF
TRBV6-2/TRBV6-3	CASSFGAPTSGNTIYF
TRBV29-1	CSVDPGTGTGELFF
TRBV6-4	CASSLGLYSTDTQYF
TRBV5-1	CASSLAEGGTGELFF
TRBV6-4	CASSDSVASPLHF
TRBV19	CASSSLDRGKTGELFF
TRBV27	CASRLTGGSRGYTF
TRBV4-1	CASSRGQGDGELFF
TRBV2	CASSLAAETQYF
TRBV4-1	CASSQEARSLNYGYTF
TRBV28	CASSFNRVNTEAFF
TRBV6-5	CASSPGQGYQPQHF